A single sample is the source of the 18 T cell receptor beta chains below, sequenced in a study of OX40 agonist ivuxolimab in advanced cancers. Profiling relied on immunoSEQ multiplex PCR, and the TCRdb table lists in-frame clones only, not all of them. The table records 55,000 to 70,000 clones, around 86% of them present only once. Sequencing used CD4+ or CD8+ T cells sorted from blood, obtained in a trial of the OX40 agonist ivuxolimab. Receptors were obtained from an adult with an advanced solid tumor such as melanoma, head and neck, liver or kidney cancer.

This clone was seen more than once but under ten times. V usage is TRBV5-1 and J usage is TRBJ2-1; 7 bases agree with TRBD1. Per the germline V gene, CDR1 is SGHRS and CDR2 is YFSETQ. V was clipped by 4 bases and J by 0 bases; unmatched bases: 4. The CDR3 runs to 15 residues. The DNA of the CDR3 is TGCGCCAGCAGCGTGGGACAGCCCTCCTACAATGAGCAGTTCTTC. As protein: CASSVGQPSYNEQFF.

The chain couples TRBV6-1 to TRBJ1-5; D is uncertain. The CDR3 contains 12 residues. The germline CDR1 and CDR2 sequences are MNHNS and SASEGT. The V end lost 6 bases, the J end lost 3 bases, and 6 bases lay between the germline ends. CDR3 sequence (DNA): TGTGCCAGCAGGTTAGCCAATCAGCCCCAGCATTTT. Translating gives CASRLANQPQHF.

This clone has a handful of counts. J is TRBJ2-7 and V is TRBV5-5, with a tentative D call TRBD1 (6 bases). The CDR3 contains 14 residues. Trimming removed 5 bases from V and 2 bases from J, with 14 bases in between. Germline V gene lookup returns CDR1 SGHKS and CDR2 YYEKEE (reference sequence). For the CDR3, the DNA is TGTGCCAGCAGTCCCTCCGGGACAACCTACGAGCAGTACTTC. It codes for CASSPSGTTYEQYF.

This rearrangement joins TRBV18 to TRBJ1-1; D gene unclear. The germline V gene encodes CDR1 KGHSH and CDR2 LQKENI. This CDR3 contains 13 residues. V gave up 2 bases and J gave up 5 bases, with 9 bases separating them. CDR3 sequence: CASSPGMGTEAFF. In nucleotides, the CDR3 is TGTGCCAGCTCACCAGGGATGGGAACTGAAGCTTTCTTT. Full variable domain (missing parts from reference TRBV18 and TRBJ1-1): NAGVMQNPRHLVRRRGQEARLRCSPMKGHSHVYWYRQLPEEGLKFMVYLQKENIIDESGMPKERFSAEFPKEGPSILRIQQVVRGDSAAYFCASSPGMGTEAFFGQGTRLTVV.

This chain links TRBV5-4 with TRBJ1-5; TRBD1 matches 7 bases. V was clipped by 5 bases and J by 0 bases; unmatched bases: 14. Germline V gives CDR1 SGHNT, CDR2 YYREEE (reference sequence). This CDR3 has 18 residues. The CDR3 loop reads CASSPTALQGVSNQPQHF. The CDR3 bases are TGTGCCAGCAGTCCAACCGCCCTCCAGGGGGTTAGCAATCAGCCCCAGCATTTT.

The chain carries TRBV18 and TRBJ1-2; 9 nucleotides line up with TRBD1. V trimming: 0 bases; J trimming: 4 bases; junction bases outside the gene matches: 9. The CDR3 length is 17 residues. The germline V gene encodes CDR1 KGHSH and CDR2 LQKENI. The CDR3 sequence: CASSPPIRDREVYGYTF. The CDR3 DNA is TGTGCCAGCTCACCACCTATCCGGGACAGGGAGGTCTATGGCTACACCTTC.

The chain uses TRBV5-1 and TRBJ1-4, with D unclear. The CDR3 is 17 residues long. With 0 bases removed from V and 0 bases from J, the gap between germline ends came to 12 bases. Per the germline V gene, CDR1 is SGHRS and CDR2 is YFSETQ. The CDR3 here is CASSLGANGATNEKLFF. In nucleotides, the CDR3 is TGCGCCAGCAGCTTGGGGGCTAACGGTGCAACTAATGAAAAACTGTTTTTT. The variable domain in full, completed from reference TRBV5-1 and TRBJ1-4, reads KAGVTQTPRYLIKTRGQQVTLSCSPISGHRSVSWYQQTPGQGLQFLFEYFSETQRNKGNFPGRFSGRQFSNSRSEMNVSTLELGDSALYLCASSLGANGATNEKLFFGSGTQLSVL.

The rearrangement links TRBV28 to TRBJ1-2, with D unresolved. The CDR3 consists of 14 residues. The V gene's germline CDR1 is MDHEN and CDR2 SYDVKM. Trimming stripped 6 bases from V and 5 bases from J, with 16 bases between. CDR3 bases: TGTGCCAGCAGGGCGGGGAGACTAATGTATGGCTACACCTTC. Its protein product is CASRAGRLMYGYTF.

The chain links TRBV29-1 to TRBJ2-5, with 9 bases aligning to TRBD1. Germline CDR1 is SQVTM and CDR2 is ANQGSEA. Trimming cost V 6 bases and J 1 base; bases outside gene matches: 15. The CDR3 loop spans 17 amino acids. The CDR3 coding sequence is TGCAGCGTCCAAGGGCCGTTGACAGGGGGTTTCCAAGAGACCCAGTACTTC. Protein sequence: CSVQGPLTGGFQETQYF.

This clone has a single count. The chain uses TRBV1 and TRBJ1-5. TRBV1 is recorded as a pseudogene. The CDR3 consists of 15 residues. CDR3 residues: CTSSHSGGRIQPQHF. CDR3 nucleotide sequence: TGCACCAGCAGCCATTCTGGGGGGAGGATTCAGCCCCAGCATTTT.

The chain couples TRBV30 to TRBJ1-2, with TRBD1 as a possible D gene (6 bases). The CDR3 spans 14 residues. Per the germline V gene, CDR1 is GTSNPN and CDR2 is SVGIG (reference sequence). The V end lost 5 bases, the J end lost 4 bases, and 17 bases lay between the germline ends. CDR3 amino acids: CAWDRTAPFYGYTF. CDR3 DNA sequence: TGTGCCTGGGACCGGACAGCGCCTTTCTATGGCTACACCTTC.

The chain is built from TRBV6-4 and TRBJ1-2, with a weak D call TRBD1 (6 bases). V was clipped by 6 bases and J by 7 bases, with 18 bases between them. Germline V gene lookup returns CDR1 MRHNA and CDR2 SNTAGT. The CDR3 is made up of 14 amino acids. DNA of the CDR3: TGTGCCAGCAGCCAACAGGGATCAAAGGGTGGCTACACCTTC. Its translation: CASSQQGSKGGYTF.

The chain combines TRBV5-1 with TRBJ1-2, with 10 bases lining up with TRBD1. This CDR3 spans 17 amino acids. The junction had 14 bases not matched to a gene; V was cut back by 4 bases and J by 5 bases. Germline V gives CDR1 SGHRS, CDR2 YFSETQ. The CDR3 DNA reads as TGCGCCAGCAGCCCCGGGACAGGGGAAGGAGGAAGGTATGGCTACACCTTC. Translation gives CASSPGTGEGGRYGYTF.

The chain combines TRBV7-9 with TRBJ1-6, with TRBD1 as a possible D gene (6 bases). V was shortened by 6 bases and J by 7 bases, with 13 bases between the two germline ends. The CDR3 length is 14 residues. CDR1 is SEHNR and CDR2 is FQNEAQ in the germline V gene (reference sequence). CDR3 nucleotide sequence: TGTGCCAGCAGGGGTGAAACAGGGAATTCACCCCTCCACTTT. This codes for CASRGETGNSPLHF.

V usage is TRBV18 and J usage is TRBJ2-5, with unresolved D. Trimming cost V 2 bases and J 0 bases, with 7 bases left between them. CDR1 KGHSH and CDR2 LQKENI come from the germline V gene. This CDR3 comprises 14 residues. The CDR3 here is CASSPGINQETQYF. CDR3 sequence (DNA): TGTGCCAGCTCACCAGGAATAAACCAAGAGACCCAGTACTTC.

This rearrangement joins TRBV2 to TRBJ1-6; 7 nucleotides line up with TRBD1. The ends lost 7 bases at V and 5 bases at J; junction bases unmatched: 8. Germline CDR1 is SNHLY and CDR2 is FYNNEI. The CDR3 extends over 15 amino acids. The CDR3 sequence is CASTHTGTDNSPLHF. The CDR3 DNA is TGTGCCAGCACCCATACCGGGACAGATAATTCACCCCTCCACTTT.

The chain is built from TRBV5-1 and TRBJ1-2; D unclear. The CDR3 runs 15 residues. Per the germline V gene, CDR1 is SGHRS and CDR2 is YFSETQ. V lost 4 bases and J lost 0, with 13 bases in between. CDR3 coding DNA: TGCGCCAGCAGCCCTTCCAAGGAAGCTAACTATGGCTACACCTTC. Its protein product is CASSPSKEANYGYTF.

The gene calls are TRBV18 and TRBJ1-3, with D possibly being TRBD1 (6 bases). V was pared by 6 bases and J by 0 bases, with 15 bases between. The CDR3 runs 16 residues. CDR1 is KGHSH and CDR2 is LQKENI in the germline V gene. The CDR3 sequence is CASSPIRGSSGNTIYF. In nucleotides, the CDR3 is TGTGCCAGCTCTCCCATCAGGGGAAGCTCTGGAAACACCATATATTTT.